This TCR beta chain was identified during a study of vaccination and CD4 T cells after COVID-19. Specified treatment: roughly 10-day PBMC culture with coronavirus spike peptide pools or control peptides (ViraFEST assay). The ViraFEST method relied on peptide pools to expand antigen-specific T cells, followed by TCR sequencing. On day 3 and again on day 7, fresh IL-2 medium was used to replace half the medium. Comments on this clonotype: The target antigen is unknown.

Points from the study as a whole: Spike mono-reactivity marked 304 of 307 vaccine-specific clones in convalescent patients.

Once obtained from cultured CD4+ T cells, the DNA was sequenced using the Oncomine TCR Beta short-read assay. Cultures of CD4+ T cells served as the source for extracting genomic DNA. TCRdb passed the PCR reads through MiXCR, listing each CDR3 protein once. The table includes fewer than 20,000 distinct CDR3 sequences, roughly half detected once. The V end lost 4 bases, the J end lost 0 bases, and 1 base lay between the germline ends. The germline V gene has CDR1 SEHNR and CDR2 FQNEAQ (reference sequence). The CDR3 length is 13 residues. The sample comprised CD4+ T cells from blood, cultured in vitro. J is TRBJ2-6 and V is TRBV7-9; D gene unclear. The receptor was isolated from a human donor who had recovered from COVID-19. CDR3 in DNA: TGTGCCAGCAGCTCCTCTGGGGCCAACGTCCTGACTTTC. Its translation: CASSSSGANVLTF. The full variable domain, completed using reference TRBV7-9 and TRBJ2-6, is DTGVSQNPRHKITKRGQNVTFRCDPISEHNRLYWYRQTLGQGPEFLTYFQNEAQLEKSRLLSDRFSAERPKGSFSTLEIQRTEQGDSAMYLCASSSSGANVLTFGAGSRLTVL.